This T cell receptor (beta chain) was found in a study of cytomegalovirus exposure and HLA in healthy donors (dated by TCRdb to the late 2010s). Notes on the research overall: An earlier analysis of more than 550 of the donors reported 276 Gb of sequence data and 95 million to 120 million unique TCR beta sequences obtained from approximately 180 million T cells. About 320 gigabases of sequencing data and approximately 85 million unique TCR sequences were included in an early release covering about 700 HLA-typed donors. Of the approximately 400 genotyped donors, approximately 83% fell in the genetic ancestry cluster associated with self-reported Caucasian donors. The study was designed to test whether signatures of past pathogen exposure could be identified by cataloging public T cell receptors. Using immunosequencing, the study profiled T cell repertoires from 640 or so subjects and related those repertoires to cytomegalovirus serostatus. Along with the approximately 620-subject first cohort, a separate validation cohort of 120 different subjects was used. To predict cytomegalovirus infection status, the study brought together high-throughput TCR immunosequencing, statistical association of individual TCRs with disease status, and machine learning. A later analysis re-analyzed previously published TCR beta repertoires from 650 to 800 donors and added high-resolution HLA genotyping to study TCR occurrence patterns. Rather than drawing on any new phenotypic data, the later analysis identified candidate immune exposures from TCR beta sequences and the way those sequences occurred across donors. To decide whether each TCR beta V gene segment behaved as functional or pseudogenic, an earlier analysis of several hundred of the donors relied on high-throughput TCR beta sequencing. Alongside the repertoire data, information on donor age, sex, ethnicity and CMV serostatus was compiled. In a later genetic analysis, genome-wide SNP genotypes for about three fifths of the 666 donors were used, and that subset was treated as a discovery cohort. Every repertoire in the discovery cohort had been generated on one and the same sequencing platform. Class I and class II HLA loci were covered by the typing at four-digit resolution. Typing coverage varied by locus: about 629-640 donors for A, B, C, DRB1 and DQB1; 500 to 550 for DQA1; around 610 for DPA1; more than 450 for DPB1. Several DR-DQ haplotypes were handled as single units for association and clustering, since linkage in the cohort was strong. Among under 450 genotyped donors of the cohort, an average of approximately 230,000 unique TCR beta nucleotide sequences were sequenced per donor, roughly 20% of them non-productive.

The cohort was made up of 666 healthy bone marrow donors. All cohort members were sampled while nominally healthy, although unrecorded immune exposures were likely present. The donor was CMV seronegative and belonged to the group of 350 to 400 seronegative cohort members. Each donor provided a peripheral blood sample, and peripheral blood mononuclear cells were used for TCR beta sequencing. The Qiagen DNeasy Blood Extraction Kit was used to extract genomic DNA from the blood cell samples. Study-wide findings and limitations: The only immune exposure information available for the cohort was CMV serostatus. In a later analysis, HLA-associated TCR beta chains showed more clonal expansion and lower generation probabilities than non-associated chains that were equally common. In this cohort, only TCR beta chains were sequenced, and detectable features were limited by the absence of alpha or paired-chain data. Roughly 15 rarely observed V segments, including chromosome 9 orphons, were excluded from the earlier analysis of some 590 of the donors because counts were too low. A later analysis associated about 18,000 TCR beta sequences with specific HLA alleles at a false discovery rate of 0.05. Roughly uniform sequencing depth across donors was assumed in presence/absence analyses, although this assumption may not hold. Several of the top co-occurrence clusters appeared to be linked to parvovirus B19, influenza, CMV and Epstein-Barr virus, according to a later analysis. In a later analysis, most CMV-associated TCR beta chains were found to appear HLA-restricted, with HLA associations seemingly driven largely by CMV exposure. The sequencing pipeline was judged likely to have produced a cluster of highly shared sequence variants as a technical artifact. A further reported finding was that TCR beta sequences accurately predicted the HLA-A and HLA-B alleles for most subjects in the first cohort. Because some donors lacked HLA typing at each locus, the association tests relied only on the typed subset. A later genetic analysis associated a missense DCLRE1C variant with V-gene and J-gene trimming of TCR beta chains, and an independent cohort replicated the association. According to a later genetic analysis, donors in an Asian-associated ancestry cluster had fewer N-insertions in productive TCRs than the approximately 700-donor mean. When HLA alleles, especially DR and DQ, strongly co-occurred, TCR associations were difficult to assign to individual alleles. It was suggested by the authors that the approach could potentially be generalized to other disease states and immunological phenotypes. Linkage disequilibrium might explain the correlated functional status among segregating V segments, but an unknown experimental factor could not be ruled out. An earlier analysis of 587 of the donors showed that most TCR beta V segments appeared in productive rearrangements either about 87% or about 30% of the time, which broadly matched IMGT annotations. Some IMGT-functional V segments, including TRBV6-2 and TRBV6-3, could not be distinguished by the 87-base-pair reads and were therefore excluded. In vitro tests confirmed that a few of the cytomegalovirus-associated TCR beta chains recognize cytomegalovirus antigens. Across donors, most TCR sequences were observed very rarely, whereas some public TCRs were present in many individuals. A total of roughly 160 TCR beta chains were listed by the study as associated with cytomegalovirus. The classifier was reported to diagnose cytomegalovirus status with high specificity and sensitivity in both the original cohort and the validation cohort. In a later analysis, the rate of TCR association differed among HLA loci, with DRB1 alleles having the most associated TCRs and HLA-C alleles having the fewest.

The receptor library was made with the immunoSEQ multiplex PCR assay. A mixture of 60 forward primers for TCR Vbeta segments and 13 reverse primers for TCR Jbeta segments was used in the multiplex PCR. The CDR3 region of rearranged TCR beta genes was amplified from genomic DNA with a multiplex PCR assay. On the Illumina HiSeq System, the amplified TCR beta libraries were sequenced as 87-base-pair reads. Per the authors' processing: Across the 670 or so repertoires, a later analysis counted approximately 75 million unique TCR beta chains, 9.5 million to 12 million of which were shared by at least two donors. Raw reads were error-corrected and collapsed into unique sequences by a nearest-neighbor algorithm in which closely related sequences were merged to remove PCR and sequencing errors. Alignment of CDR3 sequences to IMGT reference sequences was used to assign V, D and J gene segments. For a sequence to be retained, a match of at least six nucleotides was required to both a V gene segment and a J gene segment. Rearrangements were classified as productive when the CDR3 lacked stop codons and remained in frame with V and J, and all other rearrangements were classified as non-productive. CDR3 was defined by IMGT convention, running from the second conserved V-encoded cysteine to the conserved J-encoded phenylalanine. In an earlier analysis of approximately 590 of the donors, sequences lacking an unambiguous match to a single V gene segment were excluded. An earlier analysis of over 450 of the donors classified V segments as functional when productive rearrangements were above 56.7% and as segregating when the standard deviation between donors was above 5%. To diagnose cytomegalovirus status from the catalog of TCR beta chain sequences, a statistical classification framework was built. A later analysis assigned V and J genes by comparing TCR nucleotide sequences with IMGT/GENE-DB human TR gene sequences. Using the TCRdist pipeline, a later analysis assigned CDR3 sequences along with most-parsimonious VDJ recombination scenarios. In a later analysis, every TCR beta chain was defined by the combination of its CDR3 amino acid sequence and its V-gene family, and reads without a unique V-gene family were dropped. To address suspected cross-contamination and a sequencing artifact, a later analysis removed 592 highly shared, low-generation-probability nucleotide sequences. In a later analysis, a clonal expansion index was calculated for each public chain from normalized within-repertoire ranks of inferred template counts. In a later analysis, generation probabilities were computed using a VDJ recombination model fitted to out-of-frame rearrangements, and the results were checked against IGoR. In a later analysis, TCR-TCR, TCR-HLA and TCR-CMV co-occurrence was scored with hypergeometric tests, and a repertoire-size bias correction was applied to TCR pairs. False discovery rates were estimated in a later analysis by permuting HLA or CMV assignments 20 times. In a later analysis, co-occurring TCRs were grouped using DBSCAN, with TCRdist sequence similarity added in when clustering inside HLA-allele-positive subsets. Repertoires with fewer than 30,000 or more than 120,000 public chains, plus five repertoires with anomalous nucleotide sharing, were excluded from co-occurrence clustering. This immuneACCESS table, as held by TCRdb, lists in-frame sequences with V and J called but not all clones. Of the missing ones, under half trace to an unresolved V gene in checked studies; the others have no known cause. V and J calls and clone size come straight from that table; D and trimming were deduced from the DNA. The sample table contains 100,000 or so clones; only one count was recorded for 65% to 80% of them. About 2.5% of the sample comes from the top ten.

V gives up 7 bases and J gives up 7 bases, and the segment between their germline ends measures 19 bases. The germline V gene encodes CDR1 MNHNS and CDR2 SASEGT. From cysteine to phenylalanine, the CDR3 is 15 amino acids long. Of all the DNA, just the CDR3 is kept, 45 bases in frame from base 1. On this clone itself: Which antigen it targets is not known. Qualities for individual bases were not recorded, and no much larger clone is one base off.

The sample taken for sequencing was PBMCs. The clonotype comes from a female donor in good health and CMV-seronegative. This chain joins TRBV6-1 to TRBJ2-2; the D gene is possibly TRBD1, with 6 bases matching. The CDR3 region has the sequence CASIETTGQHGELFF. The bases are TGTGCCAGCATCGAGACCACAGGGCAACACGGGGAGCTGTTTTTT.